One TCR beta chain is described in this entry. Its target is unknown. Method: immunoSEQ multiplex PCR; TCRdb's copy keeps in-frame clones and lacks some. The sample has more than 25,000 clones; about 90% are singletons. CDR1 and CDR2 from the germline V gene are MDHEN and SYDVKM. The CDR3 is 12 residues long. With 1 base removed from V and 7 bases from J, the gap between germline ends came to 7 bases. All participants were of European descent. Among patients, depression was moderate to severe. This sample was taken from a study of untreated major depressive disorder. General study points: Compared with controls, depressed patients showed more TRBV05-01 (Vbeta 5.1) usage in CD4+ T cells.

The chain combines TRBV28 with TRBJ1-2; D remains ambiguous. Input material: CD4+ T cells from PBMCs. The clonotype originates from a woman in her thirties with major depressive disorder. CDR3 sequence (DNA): TGTGCCAGCAGTTTATCCCCGTTTGGCTACACCTTC. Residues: CASSLSPFGYTF.